This TCR beta chain was recorded in a study of PD-L1 blockade in urothelial cancer. Study in general: Patients had received 0 to 3 prior chemotherapy regimens. Timepoints chosen for blood analysis were 3 weeks (second dose) and 6 weeks after treatment start. T cell content in blood samples showed a median of approximately 140,000.

This clone has just one count. The authors spiked synthetic TCR analog templates into each PCR. Clones were read by immunoSEQ multiplex PCR, and TCRdb kept only the in-frame ones, dropping some. The sample holds around 30,000 clones, roughly 84% seen once. V lost 4 bases and J lost 5; bases outside the gene matches: 4. The CDR3 is 15 residues long. Germline V gene data show CDR1 as SGHTA and CDR2 as FQGNSA. The chain carries TRBV7-2 and TRBJ2-5; TRBD2 matches at 13 bases. The clonotype comes from a man in his 60s with urothelial cancer. The sequences come from PBMCs, collected around atezolizumab (anti-PD-L1) treatment. CDR3 region: CASSSLAGGRETQYF. The DNA for the CDR3 is TGTGCCAGCAGCTCACTAGCGGGGGGGCGGGAGACCCAGTACTTC.